One and the same sample provided the 23 T cell receptor beta chains below, sequenced in a study of cytomegalovirus exposure and HLA in healthy donors. Use of 60 Vbeta and 13 Jbeta primers characterized the PCR. Repertoires were generated with immunoSEQ multiplex PCR, while TCRdb's copy carries only in-frame clones and drops some. The sample lists tens of thousands of clones; roughly 76% were seen once. Sequencing input: PBMCs. The source is a woman between 25 and 40 years old in good health and CMV-seronegative.

The chain recombines TRBV6-5 with TRBJ2-7, with D perhaps matching TRBD2 (7 bases). CDR1 is MNHEY and CDR2 is SVGAGI in the germline V gene. The CDR3 is made up of 13 amino acids. V was pared by 10 bases and J by 4 bases, with 17 bases between. In DNA form, the CDR3 reads TGTGCCACTAGGGGGGGAGGGCCTTACGAGCAGTACTTC. As protein: CATRGGGPYEQYF.

The genes are TRBV10-3 and TRBJ2-5, with 8 nucleotides matching TRBD1. The CDR3 sequence is 16 residues long. Looked up from germline, CDR1 is ENHRY and CDR2 is SYGVKD. The V segment lost 4 bases and the J segment 5 bases; nucleotides outside the gene matches: 12. The CDR3 DNA reads as TGTGCCATCAGTGGAGGATCGGGACAGGCGCTCGAGACCCAGTACTTC. This translates into CAISGGSGQALETQYF.

The V call is TRBV28, the J call TRBJ2-1, with 9 bases aligning to TRBD2. The CDR3 runs to 15 residues. Germline CDR1 MDHEN, CDR2 SYDVKM. J lost 2 bases, V lost 5 bases, and 4 bases had no gene match. CDR3: CASSPTSGTYNEQFF. The CDR3 DNA reads TGTGCCAGCAGTCCGACTAGCGGTACCTACAATGAGCAGTTCTTC.

CDR3: CASSARDRGRDEQFF. The CDR3 DNA reads as TGTGCCAGCAGCGCCCGGGACAGGGGGCGGGATGAGCAGTTCTTC. The rearrangement uses TRBV9 and TRBJ2-1, with 12 nucleotides matching TRBD1. The CDR3 runs to 15 residues. The germline V gene has CDR1 SGDLS and CDR2 YYNGEE. V gave up 3 bases and J gave up 8 bases; unmatched junction bases: 6.

This clone was observed once. In nucleotides, the CDR3 is TGTGCCAGCTCCTACAGTCAGAACACTGAAGCTTTCTTT. Its protein product is CASSYSQNTEAFF. The rearrangement links TRBV18 to TRBJ1-1; unclear D gene. The CDR3 consists of 13 residues. The V gene's germline CDR1 is KGHSH and CDR2 LQKENI. V was pared by 6 bases and J by 1 base, with 9 bases between.

The V and J genes are TRBV2 and TRBJ2-5; 16 positions agree with TRBD2. The germline gives CDR1 SNHLY, CDR2 FYNNEI. V lost 9 bases and J lost 7; bases outside the gene matches: 11. The CDR3 length is 16 residues. The DNA for the CDR3 is TGTGCCAGTAGTTTAACCGGGACTAGCGGGAGGGGGACCCAGTACTTC. Its translation is CASSLTGTSGRGTQYF.

The chain combines TRBV7-2 with TRBJ2-1; D gene ambiguous. Germline-derived CDR1 and CDR2 are SGHTA and FQGNSA. The length of the CDR3 is 13 residues. Trimming removed 4 bases at V and 8 bases at J, with 12 bases between. The CDR3 bases are TGTGCCAGCAGCTGGGCAACTTGGGATGAGCAGTTCTTC. This gives the protein CASSWATWDEQFF.

DNA of the CDR3: TGTGCCAGCAGCAAGACTAGCGGGAGGGCCATTTGGACAGATACGCAGTATTTT. It codes for CASSKTSGRAIWTDTQYF. V gene TRBV7-9 combines with J gene TRBJ2-3; TRBD2 agrees at 14 bases. Germline values: CDR1 SEHNR, CDR2 FQNEAQ (reference sequence). The CDR3 is 18 amino acids. Germline trimming cut 5 bases from V and 3 bases from J; bases unmatched to any gene: 10.

The V and J genes are TRBV19 and TRBJ2-1; D may be TRBD2 (6 bases). The germline gives CDR1 LNHDA, CDR2 SQIVND (reference sequence). V lost 3 bases and J 3 bases, leaving 21 bases between the germline ends. The CDR3 runs to 18 residues. The CDR3 nucleotides read TGTGCCAGTAGTATCACCAGGGATGGGGGGTTCGTCTACAATGAGCAGTTCTTC. Translating it yields CASSITRDGGFVYNEQFF. The variable domain in full, completed from reference TRBV19 and TRBJ2-1, reads DGGITQSPKYLFRKEGQNVTLSCEQNLNHDAMYWYRQDPGQGLRLIYYSQIVNDFQKGDIAEGYSVSREKKESFPLTVTSAQKNPTAFYLCASSITRDGGFVYNEQFFGPGTRLTVL.

The chain has TRBV20-1 and TRBJ2-1; TRBD2 matches at 9 bases. The CDR3 runs 11 residues. The trim removed 6 bases at V and 14 bases at J, leaving 8 bases unmatched. Germline CDR1 is DFQATT and CDR2 is SNEGSKA (reference sequence). The CDR3 nucleotides are TGCAGTGCGGACAGGAGCGGGAGGAAGTTCTTC. This encodes CSADRSGRKFF.

In this sample, this clone turned up once. This rearrangement joins TRBV7-2 to TRBJ2-3; TRBD2 matches 7 bases. With V trimmed by 8 bases and J by 6 bases, 14 bases remained unmatched. CDR3 length: 15 amino acids. The V gene's germline CDR1 is SGHTA and CDR2 FQGNSA. CDR3 nucleotides: TGTGCCAGCCAAGTGGTGGGAGCGCGGGGGGATACGCAGTATTTT. Protein: CASQVVGARGDTQYF.

V usage is TRBV10-3 and J usage is TRBJ2-1, with TRBD2 matching 9 bases. The CDR3 has 13 residues. CDR1 is ENHRY and CDR2 is SYGVKD in the germline V gene. Trimming took 7 bases from V and 6 from J; bases not matched to a gene: 4. The CDR3 region is CAIKAGGGNEQFF. CDR3 nucleotide sequence: TGTGCCATCAAGGCGGGAGGGGGCAATGAGCAGTTCTTC.

This chain connects TRBV5-5 to TRBJ1-6; TRBD1 matches at 10 bases. CDR1 is SGHKS, CDR2 YYEKEE, per germline (reference sequence). This CDR3 has 13 amino acids. With V trimmed by 4 bases and J by 11 bases, 3 bases remained unmatched. The CDR3 DNA follows: TGTGCCAGCAGCCGCGACAGGGGGCCACCCCTCCACTTT. Its translation: CASSRDRGPPLHF.

The gene calls are TRBV7-9 and TRBJ2-1; 9 nucleotides match TRBD1. J was trimmed by 4 bases and V by 5 bases; bases with no gene match: 9. The CDR3 length is 16 residues. Germline CDR1 reads SEHNR; CDR2 reads FQNEAQ (reference sequence). The CDR3 coding sequence is TGTGCCAGCAGCACCTCTTCCGGGACAGGGTACAATGAGCAGTTCTTC. This translates into CASSTSSGTGYNEQFF.

V gene TRBV6-6 combines with J gene TRBJ1-4; 9 bases map to TRBD1. From germline, CDR1 is MNHNY and CDR2 SVGAGI (reference sequence). This CDR3 spans 15 amino acids. Trimming cost V 5 bases and J 8 bases; bases outside gene matches: 9. CDR3: CASSTGDRVKEKLFF. The DNA of the CDR3 is TGTGCCAGCAGTACCGGGGACAGGGTTAAGGAAAAACTGTTTTTT.

J is TRBJ1-2 and V is TRBV13, with TRBD1 matching over 8 bases. The CDR3 is 16 residues long. The trim removed 5 bases at V and 8 bases at J, leaving 16 bases unmatched. Germline V gene sequence: CDR1 PRHDT, CDR2 FYEKMQ (reference sequence). CDR3 nucleotide sequence: TGTGCCAGCAGCACCCAGGGGCAGGGGGCGGTAGGAGGCTACACCTTC. It codes for CASSTQGQGAVGGYTF.

The chain joins TRBV7-6 to TRBJ2-7, with 7 bases fitting TRBD2. The CDR3 sequence is 14 residues long. Germline CDR1 SGHVS, CDR2 FNYEAQ. V was pared by 1 base and J by 2 bases, with 2 bases of the junction left unmatched. The CDR3 here is CASSLDSGPYEQYF. The CDR3 coding sequence is TGTGCCAGCAGCTTAGATAGCGGGCCCTACGAGCAGTACTTC.

J is TRBJ2-7 and V is TRBV28, with D possibly matching TRBD1 (5 bases). The V gene's germline CDR1 is MDHEN and CDR2 SYDVKM. V was clipped by 8 bases and J by 1 base, with 21 bases between them. The CDR3 sequence is 16 residues long. The DNA for the CDR3 is TGTGCCAGCGGAGACCGATCCGGCCAGGGTTCCTACGAGCAGTACTTC. It codes for CASGDRSGQGSYEQYF.

This chain links TRBV30 with TRBJ1-5; tentative D call: TRBD1 (6 bases). This CDR3 comprises 15 residues. Trimming took off 1 base at V and 1 base at J, with 11 bases between the two ends. CDR1 GTSNPN and CDR2 SVGIG come from the germline V gene (reference sequence). The CDR3 DNA is TGTGCCTGGAGTGGAGGACAGTTAAGCAATCAGCCCCAGCATTTT. The encoded protein is CAWSGGQLSNQPQHF.

J is TRBJ2-7 and V is TRBV5-6; D remains unclear. The CDR3 sequence is 11 residues long. Germline-derived CDR1 and CDR2 are SGHDT and YYEEEE. Trimming stripped 4 bases from V and 3 bases from J, with 5 bases between. The CDR3 DNA is TGTGCCAGCAGCAGCAACTACGAGCAGTACTTC. This gives the protein CASSSNYEQYF.

This sequence joins TRBV9 and TRBJ2-5; TRBD2 matches at 10 bases. Gene TRBJ2-7 matches the end of the DNA better, so the J call may be wrong. The CDR3 runs to 15 residues. Per the germline V gene, CDR1 is SGDLS and CDR2 is YYNGEE. The CDR3 here is CASSVGTSGAYEQYF. In nucleotides, the CDR3 is TGTGCCAGCAGCGTAGGGACTAGCGGAGCCTACGAGCAGTACTTC.

This chain links TRBV4-1 with TRBJ1-5, with D uncertain. The germline CDR1 and CDR2 sequences are MGHRA and YSYEKL. The CDR3 is made up of 15 amino acids. Trimming cost V 0 bases and J 0 bases, with 6 bases left between them. CDR3 protein: CASSQDGHSNQPQHF. CDR3 in DNA: TGCGCCAGCAGCCAAGATGGCCATAGCAATCAGCCCCAGCATTTT.

This clone has a single count. This sequence joins TRBV2 and TRBJ2-4; TRBD1 matches at 7 bases. This CDR3 has 16 amino acids. The junction had 14 bases not matched to a gene; V was cut back by 6 bases and J by 6 bases. Per germline, CDR1 SNHLY and CDR2 FYNNEI. Here the CDR3 reads CASRGDREAPSNIQYF. CDR3 DNA: TGTGCCAGCAGGGGAGACAGGGAAGCCCCTTCAAACATTCAGTACTTC. The entire variable domain, with the rest obtained from reference TRBV2 and TRBJ2-4, is as follows: EPEVTQTPSHQVTQMGQEVILRCVPISNHLYFYWYRQILGQKVEFLVSFYNNEISEKSEIFDDQFSVERPDGSNFTLKIRSTKLEDSAMYFCASRGDREAPSNIQYFGAGTRLSVL.